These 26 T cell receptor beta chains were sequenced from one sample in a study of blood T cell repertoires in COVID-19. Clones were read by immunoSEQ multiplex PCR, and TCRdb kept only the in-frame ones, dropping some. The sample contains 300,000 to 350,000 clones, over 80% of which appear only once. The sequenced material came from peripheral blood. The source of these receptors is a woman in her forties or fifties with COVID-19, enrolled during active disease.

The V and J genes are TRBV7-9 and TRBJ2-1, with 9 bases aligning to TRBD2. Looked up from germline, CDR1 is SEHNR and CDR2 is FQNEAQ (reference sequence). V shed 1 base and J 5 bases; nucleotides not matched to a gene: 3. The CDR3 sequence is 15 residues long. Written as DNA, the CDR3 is TGTGCCAGCAGCTTAGGACTAGCGGAGAACAATGAGCAGTTCTTC. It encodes CASSLGLAENNEQFF. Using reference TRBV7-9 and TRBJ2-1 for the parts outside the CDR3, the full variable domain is DTGVSQNPRHKITKRGQNVTFRCDPISEHNRLYWYRQTLGQGPEFLTYFQNEAQLEKSRLLSDRFSAERPKGSFSTLEIQRTEQGDSAMYLCASSLGLAENNEQFFGPGTRLTVL.

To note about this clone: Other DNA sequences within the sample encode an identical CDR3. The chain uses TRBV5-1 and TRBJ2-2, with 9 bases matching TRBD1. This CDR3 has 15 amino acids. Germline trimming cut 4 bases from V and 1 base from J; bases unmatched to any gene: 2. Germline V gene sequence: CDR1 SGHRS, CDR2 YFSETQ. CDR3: CASSPGQGNTGELFF. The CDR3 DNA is TGCGCCAGCAGCCCGGGACAGGGGAACACCGGGGAGCTGTTTTTT.

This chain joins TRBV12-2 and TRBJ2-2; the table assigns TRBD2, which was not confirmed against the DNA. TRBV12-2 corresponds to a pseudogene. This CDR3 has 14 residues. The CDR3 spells CASRASGITGELFF. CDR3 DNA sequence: TGTGCAAGTCGCGCTAGTGGAATCACCGGGGAGCTGTTTTTT.

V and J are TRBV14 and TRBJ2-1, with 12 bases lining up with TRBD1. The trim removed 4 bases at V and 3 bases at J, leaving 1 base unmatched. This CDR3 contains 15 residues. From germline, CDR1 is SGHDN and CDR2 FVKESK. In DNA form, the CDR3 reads TGTGCCAGCAGCCGGGACAGGGGGCTCTACAATGAGCAGTTCTTC. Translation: CASSRDRGLYNEQFF.

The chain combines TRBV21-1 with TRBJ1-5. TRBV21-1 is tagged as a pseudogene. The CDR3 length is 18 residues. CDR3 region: CASSKDGPGPLGDQPQHF. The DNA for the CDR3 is TGTGCCAGCAGCAAAGACGGGCCAGGACCGCTCGGGGATCAGCCCCAGCATTTT.

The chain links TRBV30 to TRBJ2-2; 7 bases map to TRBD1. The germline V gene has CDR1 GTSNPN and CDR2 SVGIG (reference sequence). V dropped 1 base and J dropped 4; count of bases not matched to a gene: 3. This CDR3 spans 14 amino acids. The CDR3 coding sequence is TGTGCCTGGAGTGCTAACAGGGGCACCGGGGAGCTGTTTTTT. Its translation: CAWSANRGTGELFF.

CDR3 nucleotide sequence: TGTGCCAGCTCAAGGGACAGCTATGGCTACACCTTC. It codes for CASSRDSYGYTF. The chain is built from TRBV18 and TRBJ1-2, with 7 bases aligning to TRBD1. The V gene end was trimmed by 5 bases and the J gene end by 4 bases; junction bases not matched to a gene: 1. CDR1 and CDR2 (germline): KGHSH, LQKENI. The CDR3 covers 12 residues.

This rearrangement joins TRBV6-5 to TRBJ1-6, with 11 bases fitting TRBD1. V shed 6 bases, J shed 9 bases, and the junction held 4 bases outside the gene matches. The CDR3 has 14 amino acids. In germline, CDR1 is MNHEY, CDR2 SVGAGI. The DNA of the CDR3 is TGTGCCAGCAGCCTCGGACAGGGGGCTTCACCCCTCCACTTT. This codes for CASSLGQGASPLHF.

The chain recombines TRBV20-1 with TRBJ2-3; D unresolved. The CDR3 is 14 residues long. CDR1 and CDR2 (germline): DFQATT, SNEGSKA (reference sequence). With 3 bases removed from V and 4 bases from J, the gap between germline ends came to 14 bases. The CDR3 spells CSASSTRGPDTQYF. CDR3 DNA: TGCAGTGCTAGTTCAACTCGAGGTCCAGATACGCAGTATTTT.

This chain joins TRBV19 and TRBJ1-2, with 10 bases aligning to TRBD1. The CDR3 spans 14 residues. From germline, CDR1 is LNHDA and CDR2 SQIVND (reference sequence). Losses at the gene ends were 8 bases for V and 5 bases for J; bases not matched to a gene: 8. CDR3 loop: CASCPTGGGYGYTF. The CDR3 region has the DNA TGTGCCAGTTGCCCGACAGGGGGCGGGTATGGCTACACCTTC.

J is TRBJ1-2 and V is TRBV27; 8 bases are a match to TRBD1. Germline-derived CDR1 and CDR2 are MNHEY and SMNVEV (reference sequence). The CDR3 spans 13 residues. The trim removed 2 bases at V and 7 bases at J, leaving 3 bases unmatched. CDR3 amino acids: CASSLPGGGGYTF. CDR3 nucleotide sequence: TGTGCCAGCAGTTTACCAGGGGGCGGTGGCTACACCTTC.

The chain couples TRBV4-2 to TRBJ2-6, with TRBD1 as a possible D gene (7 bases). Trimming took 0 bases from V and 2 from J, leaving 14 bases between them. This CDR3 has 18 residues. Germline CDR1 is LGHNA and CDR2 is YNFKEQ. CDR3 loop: CASSQERGQGAGANVLTF. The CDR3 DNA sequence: TGTGCCAGCAGCCAAGAACGGGGGCAGGGGGCTGGGGCCAACGTCCTGACTTTC.

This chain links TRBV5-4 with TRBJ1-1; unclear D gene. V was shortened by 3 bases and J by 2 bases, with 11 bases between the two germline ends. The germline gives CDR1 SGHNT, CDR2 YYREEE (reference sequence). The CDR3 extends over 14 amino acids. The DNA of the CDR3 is TGTGCCAGCAGCTCGTACGAGGGTAACACTGAAGCTTTCTTT. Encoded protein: CASSSYEGNTEAFF.

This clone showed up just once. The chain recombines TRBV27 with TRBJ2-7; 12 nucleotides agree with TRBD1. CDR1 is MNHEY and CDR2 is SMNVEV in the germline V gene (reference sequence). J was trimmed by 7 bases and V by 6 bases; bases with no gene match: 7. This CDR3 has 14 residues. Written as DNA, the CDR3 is TGTGCCAGCAGCTCGGGACAGGGGGCGGGGGAGCAGTACTTC. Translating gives CASSSGQGAGEQYF.

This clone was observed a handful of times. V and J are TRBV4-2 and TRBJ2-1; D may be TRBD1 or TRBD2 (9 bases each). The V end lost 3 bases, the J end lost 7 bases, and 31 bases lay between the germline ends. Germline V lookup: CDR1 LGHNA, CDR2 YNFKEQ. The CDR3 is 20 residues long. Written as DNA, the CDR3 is TGTGCCAGCAGCCAGACGGTGACAGGGGGTCTAGCGGGATTCTTGAATGAGCAGTTCTTC. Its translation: CASSQTVTGGLAGFLNEQFF.

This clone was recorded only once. The CDR3 is CASSSYSAVEETQYF. CDR3 DNA sequence: TGTGCCAGCAGCTCCTACTCTGCTGTGGAAGAGACCCAGTACTTC. The V call is TRBV7-9, the J call TRBJ2-5; D unresolved. CDR1 is SEHNR and CDR2 is FQNEAQ in the germline V gene (reference sequence). V was pared by 4 bases and J by 3 bases, with 15 bases between. The CDR3 contains 15 residues.

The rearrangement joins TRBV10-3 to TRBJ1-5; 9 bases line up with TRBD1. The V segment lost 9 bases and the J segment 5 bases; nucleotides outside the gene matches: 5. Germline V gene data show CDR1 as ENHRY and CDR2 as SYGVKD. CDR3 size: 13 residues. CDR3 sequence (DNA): TGTGCCATTTCCGGGGACAGGGATCAGCCCCAGCATTTT. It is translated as CAISGDRDQPQHF.

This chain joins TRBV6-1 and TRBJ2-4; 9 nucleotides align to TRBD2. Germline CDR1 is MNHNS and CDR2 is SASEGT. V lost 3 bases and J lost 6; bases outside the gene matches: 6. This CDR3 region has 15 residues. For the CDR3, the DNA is TGTGCCAGCAGTGAGCGGGAGGGCCGAGGAAACATTCAGTACTTC. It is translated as CASSEREGRGNIQYF.

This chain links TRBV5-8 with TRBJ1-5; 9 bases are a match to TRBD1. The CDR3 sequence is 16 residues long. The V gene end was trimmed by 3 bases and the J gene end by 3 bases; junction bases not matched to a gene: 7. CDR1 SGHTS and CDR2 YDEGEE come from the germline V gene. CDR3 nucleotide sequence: TGTGCCAGCAGCTCGTGGGGACAGGGATACAATCAGCCCCAGCATTTT. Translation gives CASSSWGQGYNQPQHF.

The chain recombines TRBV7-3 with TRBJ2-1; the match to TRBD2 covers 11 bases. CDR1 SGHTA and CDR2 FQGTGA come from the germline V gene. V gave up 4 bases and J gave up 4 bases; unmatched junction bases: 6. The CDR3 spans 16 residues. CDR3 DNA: TGTGCCAGCAGCTCCACCTCTAGCGGGAGGTACAATGAGCAGTTCTTC. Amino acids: CASSSTSSGRYNEQFF.

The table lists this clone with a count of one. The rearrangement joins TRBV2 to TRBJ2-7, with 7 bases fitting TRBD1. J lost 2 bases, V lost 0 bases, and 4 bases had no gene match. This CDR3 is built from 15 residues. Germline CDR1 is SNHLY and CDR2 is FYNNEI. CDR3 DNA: TGTGCCAGCAGTGAAGCGCGACAGGGACCCTACGAGCAGTACTTC. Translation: CASSEARQGPYEQYF.

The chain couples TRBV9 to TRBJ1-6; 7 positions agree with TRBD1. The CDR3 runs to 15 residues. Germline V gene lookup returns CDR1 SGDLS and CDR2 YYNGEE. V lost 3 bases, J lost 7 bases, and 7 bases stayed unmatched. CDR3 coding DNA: TGTGCCAGCAGCGCAGGGGTGACAGGGAATTCACCCCTCCACTTT. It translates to CASSAGVTGNSPLHF.

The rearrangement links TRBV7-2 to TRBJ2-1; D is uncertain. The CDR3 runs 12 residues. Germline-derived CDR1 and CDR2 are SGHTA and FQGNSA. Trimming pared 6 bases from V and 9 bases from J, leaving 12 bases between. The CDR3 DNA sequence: TGTGCCAGCAGTTTTGGCCCCCGTGAGCAGTTCTTC. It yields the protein CASSFGPREQFF.

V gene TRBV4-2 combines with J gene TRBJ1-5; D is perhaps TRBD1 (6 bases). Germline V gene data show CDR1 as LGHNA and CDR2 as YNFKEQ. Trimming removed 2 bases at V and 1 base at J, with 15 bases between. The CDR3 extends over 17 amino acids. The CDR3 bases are TGTGCCAGCAGCCAATTCTTGGGGGGGCAAAGCAATCAGCCCCAGCATTTT. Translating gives CASSQFLGGQSNQPQHF.

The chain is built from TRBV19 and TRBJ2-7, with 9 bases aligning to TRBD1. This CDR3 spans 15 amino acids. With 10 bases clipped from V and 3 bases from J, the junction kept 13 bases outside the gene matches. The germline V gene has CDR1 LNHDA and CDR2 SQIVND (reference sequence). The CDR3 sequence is CATNTRDRDHYEQYF. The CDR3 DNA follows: TGTGCCACCAACACCCGGGACAGGGACCACTACGAGCAGTACTTC.

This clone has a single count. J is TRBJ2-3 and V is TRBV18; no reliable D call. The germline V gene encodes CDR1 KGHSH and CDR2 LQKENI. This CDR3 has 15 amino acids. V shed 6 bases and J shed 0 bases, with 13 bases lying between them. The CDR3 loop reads CASSRAQTSTDTQYF. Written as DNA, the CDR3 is TGTGCCAGCTCCAGAGCGCAAACGAGCACAGATACGCAGTATTTT. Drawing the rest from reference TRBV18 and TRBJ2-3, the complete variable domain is NAGVMQNPRHLVRRRGQEARLRCSPMKGHSHVYWYRQLPEEGLKFMVYLQKENIIDESGMPKERFSAEFPKEGPSILRIQQVVRGDSAAYFCASSRAQTSTDTQYFGPGTRLTVL.